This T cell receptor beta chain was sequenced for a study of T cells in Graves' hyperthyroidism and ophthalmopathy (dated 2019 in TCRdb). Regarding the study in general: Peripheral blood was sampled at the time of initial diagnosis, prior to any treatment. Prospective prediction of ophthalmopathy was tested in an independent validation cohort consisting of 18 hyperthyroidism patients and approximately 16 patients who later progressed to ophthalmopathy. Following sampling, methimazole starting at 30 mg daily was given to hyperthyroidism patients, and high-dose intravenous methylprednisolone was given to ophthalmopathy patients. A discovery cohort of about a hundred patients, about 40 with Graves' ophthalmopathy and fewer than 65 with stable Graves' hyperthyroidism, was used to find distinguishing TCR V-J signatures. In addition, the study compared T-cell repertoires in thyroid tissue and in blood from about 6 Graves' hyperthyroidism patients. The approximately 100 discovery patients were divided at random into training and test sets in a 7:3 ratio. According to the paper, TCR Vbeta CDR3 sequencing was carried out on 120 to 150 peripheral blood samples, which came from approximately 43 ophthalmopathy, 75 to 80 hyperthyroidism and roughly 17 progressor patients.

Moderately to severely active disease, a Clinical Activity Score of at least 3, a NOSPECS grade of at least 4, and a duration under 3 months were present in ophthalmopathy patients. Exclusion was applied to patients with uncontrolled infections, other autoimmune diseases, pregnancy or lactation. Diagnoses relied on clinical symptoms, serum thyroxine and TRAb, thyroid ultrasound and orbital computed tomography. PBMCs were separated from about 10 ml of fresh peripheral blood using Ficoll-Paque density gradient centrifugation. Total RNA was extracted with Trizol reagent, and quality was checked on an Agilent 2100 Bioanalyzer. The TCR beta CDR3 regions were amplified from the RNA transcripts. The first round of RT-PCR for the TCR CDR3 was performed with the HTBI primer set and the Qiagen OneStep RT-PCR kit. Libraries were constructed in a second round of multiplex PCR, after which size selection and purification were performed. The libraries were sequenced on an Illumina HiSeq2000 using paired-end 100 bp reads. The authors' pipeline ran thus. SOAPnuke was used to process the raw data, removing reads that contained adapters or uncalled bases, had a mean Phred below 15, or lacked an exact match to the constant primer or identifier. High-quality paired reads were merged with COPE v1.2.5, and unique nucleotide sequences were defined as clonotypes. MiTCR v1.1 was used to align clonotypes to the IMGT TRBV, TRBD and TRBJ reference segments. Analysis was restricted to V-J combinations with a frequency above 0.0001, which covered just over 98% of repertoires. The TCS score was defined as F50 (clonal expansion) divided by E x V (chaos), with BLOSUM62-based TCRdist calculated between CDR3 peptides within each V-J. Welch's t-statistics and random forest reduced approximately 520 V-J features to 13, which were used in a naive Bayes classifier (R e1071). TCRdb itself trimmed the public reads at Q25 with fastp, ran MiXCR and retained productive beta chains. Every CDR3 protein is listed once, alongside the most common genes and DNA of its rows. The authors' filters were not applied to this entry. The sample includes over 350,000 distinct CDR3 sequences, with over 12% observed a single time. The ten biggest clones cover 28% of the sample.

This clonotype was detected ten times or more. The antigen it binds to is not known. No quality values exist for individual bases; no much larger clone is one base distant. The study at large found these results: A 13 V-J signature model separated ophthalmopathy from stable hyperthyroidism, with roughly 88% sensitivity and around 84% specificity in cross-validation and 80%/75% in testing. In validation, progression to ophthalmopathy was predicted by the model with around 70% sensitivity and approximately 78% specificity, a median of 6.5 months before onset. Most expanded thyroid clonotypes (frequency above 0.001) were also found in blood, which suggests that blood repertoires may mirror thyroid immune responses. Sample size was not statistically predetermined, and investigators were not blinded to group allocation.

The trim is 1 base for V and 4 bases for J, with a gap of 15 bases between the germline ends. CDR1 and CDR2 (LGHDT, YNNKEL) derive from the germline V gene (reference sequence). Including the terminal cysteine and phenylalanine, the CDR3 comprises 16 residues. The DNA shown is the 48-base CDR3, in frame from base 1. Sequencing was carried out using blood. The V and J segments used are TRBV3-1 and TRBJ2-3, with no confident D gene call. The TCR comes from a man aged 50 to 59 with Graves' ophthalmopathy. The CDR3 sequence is CASSQGLGFEADTQYF. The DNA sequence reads TGTGCCAGCAGCCAAGGATTAGGGTTCGAAGCAGATACGCAGTATTTT.